This T cell receptor beta chain came from a study of OX40 agonist ivuxolimab in advanced cancers. Regarding the study as a whole: Clones of CD4+ and CD8+ blood T cells grew by week 6 at doses of 0.1 to 3.0 mg/kg. Nonresponders, in some cases, also had low normalized T-cell clonal expansion. Expanded clones tended on average to be more numerous among CD8+ T cells than CD4+.

As concerns this clone: Its antigen is as yet unknown.

Using immunoSEQ multiplex PCR, the repertoire was profiled, and TCRdb retains in-frame clones only, with some absent. This sample has roughly 80,000 clones, with approximately 86% found just once. This CDR3 is built from 14 residues. CDR1 and CDR2 (germline): SGHTS, YDEGEE. Trimming took off 5 bases at V and 2 bases at J, with 11 bases between the two ends. This clonotype was obtained from an adult with an advanced solid tumor such as melanoma, head and neck, liver or kidney cancer. Sequenced material: CD4+ or CD8+ T cells sorted from blood, taken in a trial of the OX40 agonist ivuxolimab. The rearrangement uses TRBV5-8 and TRBJ1-5; TRBD1 might be the D (6 bases). The CDR3 nucleotides are TGTGCCAGCAGGGGGGCCTGGGGCAATCAGCCCCAGCATTTT. This gives the protein CASRGAWGNQPQHF.